This T cell receptor (beta chain) emerged from a study of blood T cell repertoires in COVID-19. Study background: T cells, B-cell-depleted T cells, or PBMCs provided the cDNA or gDNA that served as material.

The CDR3 is 14 amino acids. Trimming cost V 5 bases and J 4 bases; bases outside gene matches: 7. Germline values: CDR1 SGHAT, CDR2 FQNNGV. Libraries were prepared by immunoSEQ multiplex PCR; TCRdb keeps only in-frame clonotypes and omits some of them. The data show approximately 270,000 clones, 88% seen once. The sequencing sample was made of peripheral blood. This TCR derives from a woman aged 25 to 39 with COVID-19, enrolled during active disease. The genes are TRBV11-2 and TRBJ2-7; TRBD1 matches 8 bases. CDR3 residues: CASSQWTGSYEQYF. CDR3 nucleotide sequence: TGTGCCAGCAGCCAGTGGACAGGGTCGTACGAGCAGTACTTC.